These 4 T cell receptor beta chains came from one sample sequenced in a study of metastatic and nonmetastatic thyroid tumors. TCRdb re-clonotyped the PCR reads through MiXCR. The sample holds about 23,000 clones; under 30% are singletons and the top ten take 10% to 15%. Thyroid surgery had not been preceded by any treatment in any patient. The sequenced sample consisted of tumor tissue. These receptors were collected from a male donor with papillary thyroid cancer or a benign thyroid nodule (not recorded which). Some clones in this sample may be carry-over from other donors' samples.

This clone was detected many times. The CDR3 DNA reads TGTGCCAGCAGTTCCCAGGGTATGAACACTGAAGCTTTCTTT. This translates into CASSSQGMNTEAFF. This rearrangement joins TRBV27 to TRBJ1-1, with TRBD1 as a possible D gene (5 bases). CDR3 size: 14 residues. Trimming removed 4 bases at V and 0 bases at J, with 9 bases between. CDR1 and CDR2 from the germline V gene are MNHEY and SMNVEV (reference sequence).

Remarks on this clone: The junction shows a germline mismatch at one end, possibly a read error. V usage is TRBV9 and J usage is TRBJ2-1; a weak D match, TRBD2 (7 bases). The CDR3 extends over 17 amino acids. From germline, CDR1 is SGDLS and CDR2 YYNGEE. The CDR3 loop is CASSASQTSWRGNEQFF. CDR3 nucleotide sequence: TGTGCCAGCAGCGCTAGCCAGACTAGCTGGAGGGGGAATGAGCAGTTCTTT.

This clone was seen ten or more times. CDR3 sequence: CAIRETGATEAFF. The CDR3 DNA is TGTGCCATCAGGGAGACAGGAGCCACTGAAGCTTTCTTT. This rearrangement joins TRBV10-3 to TRBJ1-1, with D possibly TRBD1 on 6 matching bases. The CDR3 has 13 amino acids. Trimming removed 6 bases from V and 4 bases from J, with 12 bases in between. CDR1 is ENHRY and CDR2 is SYGVKD in the germline V gene.

Ten or more counts support this clone. J is TRBJ2-3 and V is TRBV6-2 or TRBV6-3; D unresolved. CDR3 size: 11 residues. V lost 6 bases and J lost 5, with 6 bases in between. Germline V lookup: CDR1 MNHEY, CDR2 SVGEGT. The CDR3 loop is CASSPLDTQYF. The CDR3 DNA reads TGTGCCAGCAGCCCTTTAGATACGCAGTATTTT.